Below, 14 T cell receptor beta chains from the same sample are listed, as sequenced in a study of beta chain features in type 1 diabetes. The isolated RNA, all of it, was reverse transcribed, so expressed TCRB transcripts were what got sequenced. Profiling relied on immunoSEQ multiplex PCR, and the TCRdb table lists in-frame clones only, not all of them. The sample has 860,000 or so clones; 15% to 20% are singletons. What was sequenced was naive CD4+ T cells from blood. These receptors were obtained from a woman between 18 and 29 years old in good health.

The chain has TRBV18 and TRBJ1-4; D gene ambiguous. Germline CDR1 is KGHSH and CDR2 is LQKENI. The CDR3 sequence is 15 residues long. Between the trimmed V and J ends, which lost 5 bases and 4 bases, there was a span of 14 bases. The CDR3 loop is CASSSQVKRNEKLFF. The CDR3 bases are TGTGCCAGCTCATCCCAGGTGAAACGTAATGAAAAACTGTTTTTT.

This clone was counted between two and nine times. This chain joins TRBV11-2 and TRBJ2-7, with TRBD1 as a possible D gene (6 bases). This CDR3 has 14 amino acids. Germline lookup yields CDR1 SGHAT and CDR2 FQNNGV. Trimming removed 6 bases from V and 2 bases from J, with 14 bases in between. The CDR3 nucleotides read TGTGCCAGCAGTGTCTCAGGGGAGACCTACGAGCAGTACTTC. This sequence encodes CASSVSGETYEQYF.

This clone was seen more than once but under ten times. V is TRBV6-6 and J is TRBJ1-3, with D maybe TRBD1 (5 bases). Trimming pared 0 bases from V and 0 bases from J, leaving 9 bases between. The germline V gene has CDR1 MNHNY and CDR2 SVGAGI (reference sequence). The CDR3 runs 16 residues. The chain's CDR3 is CASSYSGAGSGNTIYF. The CDR3, as DNA: TGTGCCAGCAGTTACTCCGGGGCAGGCTCTGGAAACACCATATATTTT.

For this clone: This sample also contains other DNA sequences that code for the same CDR3. This CDR3 reads CASSPGSGANVLTF. CDR3 DNA: TGTGCCAGCTCACCAGGGTCTGGGGCCAACGTCCTGACTTTC. This rearrangement joins TRBV18 to TRBJ2-6; D unclear. The V end was cut by 2 bases, the J end by 1 base, with 3 bases between. Germline loops: CDR1 KGHSH, CDR2 LQKENI. This CDR3 spans 14 amino acids.

This clone turned up a few times. The rearrangement links TRBV4-1 to TRBJ2-1; 7 bases agree with TRBD2. V was clipped by 4 bases and J by 2 bases; unmatched bases: 5. The germline CDR1 and CDR2 sequences are MGHRA and YSYEKL. The CDR3 runs 15 residues. CDR3 DNA: TGCGCCAGCAGCCCCGAGGGACTAACCTACAATGAGCAGTTCTTC. Encoded protein: CASSPEGLTYNEQFF.

This clone was observed a few times. The chain is built from TRBV14 and TRBJ2-5; D perhaps matches TRBD2 (5 bases). Germline lookup yields CDR1 SGHDN and CDR2 FVKESK. V was shortened by 0 bases and J by 11 bases, with 13 bases between the two germline ends. This CDR3 contains 13 residues. The CDR3 spells CASSQDSWGEQYF. In nucleotides, the CDR3 is TGTGCCAGCAGCCAAGATAGTTGGGGAGAGCAGTACTTC.

This clone was seen a few times. The chain is built from TRBV18 and TRBJ2-3, with 8 bases matching TRBD1. Germline CDR1 KGHSH, CDR2 LQKENI. V gave up 6 bases and J gave up 6 bases; unmatched junction bases: 11. There are 15 residues in the CDR3. For the CDR3, the DNA is TGTGCCAGCTCTTCTCAGGGGGCGATCACGGATACGCAGTATTTT. Its translation is CASSSQGAITDTQYF.

This clone was counted between two and nine times. The V call is TRBV6-6, the J call TRBJ1-1, with 7 bases that match TRBD1. CDR1 is MNHNY, CDR2 SVGAGI, per germline (reference sequence). The CDR3 has 15 amino acids. Trimming took 7 bases from V and 4 from J; bases not matched to a gene: 12. Written as DNA, the CDR3 is TGTGCCAGCACCGATGGACAGGCAGGGAGCACTGAAGCTTTCTTT. Its protein product is CASTDGQAGSTEAFF.

The sample holds a few counts of this clone. The chain employs TRBV18 and TRBJ2-7; D is perhaps TRBD1 (5 bases). The germline gives CDR1 KGHSH, CDR2 LQKENI. The CDR3 length is 16 residues. The V end was cut by 3 bases, the J end by 7 bases, with 22 bases between. The CDR3 nucleotides read TGTGCCAGCTCACCCACGACCAATCGCCAGGGTCGGGAGCAGTACTTC. Its translation: CASSPTTNRQGREQYF.

This clone has just a few counts. The chain has TRBV7-2 and TRBJ1-2; no firm D call. This CDR3 is 14 amino acids long. Trimming left V 5 bases short and J 1 base short, with 11 bases between. Germline V gives CDR1 SGHTA, CDR2 FQGNSA. In DNA, the CDR3 is TGTGCCAGCAGCCACGGACCGATTAACTATGGCTACACCTTC. Protein: CASSHGPINYGYTF.

The chain couples TRBV18 to TRBJ1-3, with a possible D match to TRBD1 (6 bases). CDR3 length equals 16 residues. Germline V gene sequence: CDR1 KGHSH, CDR2 LQKENI. With 3 bases removed from V and 0 bases from J, the gap between germline ends came to 12 bases. The DNA of the CDR3 is TGTGCCAGCTCACCGACGGGACACCGCTCTGGAAACACCATATATTTT. Translated, it gives CASSPTGHRSGNTIYF. The whole variable domain, filled in from reference TRBV18 and TRBJ1-3, reads NAGVMQNPRHLVRRRGQEARLRCSPMKGHSHVYWYRQLPEEGLKFMVYLQKENIIDESGMPKERFSAEFPKEGPSILRIQQVVRGDSAAYFCASSPTGHRSGNTIYFGEGSWLTVV.

The V and J genes are TRBV7-2 and TRBJ1-5; unclear D gene. The CDR3 length is 12 residues. V lost 3 bases and J 6 bases, leaving 6 bases between the germline ends. CDR1 is SGHTA and CDR2 is FQGNSA in the germline V gene. The CDR3 nucleotides read TGTGCCAGCAGCTTGGGAAGTCAGCCCCAGCATTTT. Its translation is CASSLGSQPQHF.

J is TRBJ2-5 and V is TRBV6-5; D perhaps matches TRBD1 (7 bases). The CDR3 runs to 13 residues. Trimming left V 8 bases short and J 6 bases short, with 16 bases between. The germline CDR1 and CDR2 sequences are MNHEY and SVGAGI. CDR3 in DNA: TGTGCCAGCGGTTCAGGGGGGACGAAGACCCAGTACTTC. This sequence encodes CASGSGGTKTQYF.

The chain recombines TRBV11-1 with TRBJ2-7; D ambiguous. V lost 2 bases and J lost 4, with 9 bases in between. The germline gives CDR1 SGHAT, CDR2 FQDESV (reference sequence). This CDR3 has 13 residues. CDR3 nucleotides: TGTGCCAGCAGCTTAAGGCGAGGATACGAGCAGTACTTC. Its protein is CASSLRRGYEQYF.